This T cell receptor (beta chain) stems from a study of shared clonotypes between healthy human individuals. Study overall: Three CD4 naive, three CD4 memory, two CD8 naive and one CD8 memory plate were used per donor.

This clone was observed once. Data came from immunoSEQ multiplex PCR; TCRdb stores just in-frame clones and leaves some out. The repertoire consists of about 340,000 clones, with roughly 70% occurring once and the leading ten covering roughly 10%. The TCR sequence derives from a man aged 25-45 years in good health. Sample: memory CD4+ T cells sorted from blood. Subset reported: CD45RA-negative fraction.

The CDR3 here is CASSVLGLAGNTIYF. DNA for the CDR3: TGTGCCAGCAGTGTATTGGGATTGGCGGGAAACACCATATATTTT. J is TRBJ1-3 and V is TRBV27; unclear D gene. Germline CDR1 MNHEY, CDR2 SMNVEV (reference sequence). The CDR3 extends over 15 amino acids. Trimming cost V 5 bases and J 4 bases, with 15 bases left between them.